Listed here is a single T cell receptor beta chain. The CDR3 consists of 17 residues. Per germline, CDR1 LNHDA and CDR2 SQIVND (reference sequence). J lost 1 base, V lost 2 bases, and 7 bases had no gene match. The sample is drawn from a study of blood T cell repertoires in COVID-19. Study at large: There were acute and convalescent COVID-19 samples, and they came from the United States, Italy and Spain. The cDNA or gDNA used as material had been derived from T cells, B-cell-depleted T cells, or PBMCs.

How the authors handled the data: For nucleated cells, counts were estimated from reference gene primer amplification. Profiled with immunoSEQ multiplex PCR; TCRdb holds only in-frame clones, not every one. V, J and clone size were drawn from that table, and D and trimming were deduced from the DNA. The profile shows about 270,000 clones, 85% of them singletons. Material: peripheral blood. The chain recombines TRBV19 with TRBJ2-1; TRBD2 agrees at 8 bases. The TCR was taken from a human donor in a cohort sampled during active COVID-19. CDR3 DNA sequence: TGTGCCAGTAGTATACAAAGCGGGAGAGGGTCCTACAATGAGCAGTTCTTC. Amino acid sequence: CASSIQSGRGSYNEQFF.